This T cell receptor (beta chain) was sequenced during a study of cytomegalovirus exposure and HLA in healthy donors. In the PCR, 60 Vbeta and 13 Jbeta primers were used. Generated by immunoSEQ multiplex PCR, the TCRdb table keeps only in-frame clones and is missing some. This sample carries approximately 170,000 clones, almost 80% of them seen once, and the ten largest clones take roughly 1.5%. Study-level findings and limits: Versus the approximately 700-donor mean, an Asian-associated ancestry cluster reportedly showed fewer N-insertions in a later analysis. The majority of CMV-associated TCR beta chains were reported as apparently HLA-restricted in a later analysis.

V lost 6 bases, J lost 2 bases, and 25 bases lay in between. Germline V lookup: CDR1 SNHLY, CDR2 FYNNEI. The CDR3 is 18 residues long. To note about this clone: Its target is unknown.

The sequence was collected from a woman aged 18-30 years in good health and CMV-seronegative. This chain uses TRBV2 with TRBJ1-2; D is unclear. The sequenced sample consisted of PBMCs. The CDR3 coding sequence is TGTGCCAGCAGCGGAGGGAGCGTTAGTTTCCAGCGGAACTATGGCTACACCTTC. Protein product: CASSGGSVSFQRNYGYTF.